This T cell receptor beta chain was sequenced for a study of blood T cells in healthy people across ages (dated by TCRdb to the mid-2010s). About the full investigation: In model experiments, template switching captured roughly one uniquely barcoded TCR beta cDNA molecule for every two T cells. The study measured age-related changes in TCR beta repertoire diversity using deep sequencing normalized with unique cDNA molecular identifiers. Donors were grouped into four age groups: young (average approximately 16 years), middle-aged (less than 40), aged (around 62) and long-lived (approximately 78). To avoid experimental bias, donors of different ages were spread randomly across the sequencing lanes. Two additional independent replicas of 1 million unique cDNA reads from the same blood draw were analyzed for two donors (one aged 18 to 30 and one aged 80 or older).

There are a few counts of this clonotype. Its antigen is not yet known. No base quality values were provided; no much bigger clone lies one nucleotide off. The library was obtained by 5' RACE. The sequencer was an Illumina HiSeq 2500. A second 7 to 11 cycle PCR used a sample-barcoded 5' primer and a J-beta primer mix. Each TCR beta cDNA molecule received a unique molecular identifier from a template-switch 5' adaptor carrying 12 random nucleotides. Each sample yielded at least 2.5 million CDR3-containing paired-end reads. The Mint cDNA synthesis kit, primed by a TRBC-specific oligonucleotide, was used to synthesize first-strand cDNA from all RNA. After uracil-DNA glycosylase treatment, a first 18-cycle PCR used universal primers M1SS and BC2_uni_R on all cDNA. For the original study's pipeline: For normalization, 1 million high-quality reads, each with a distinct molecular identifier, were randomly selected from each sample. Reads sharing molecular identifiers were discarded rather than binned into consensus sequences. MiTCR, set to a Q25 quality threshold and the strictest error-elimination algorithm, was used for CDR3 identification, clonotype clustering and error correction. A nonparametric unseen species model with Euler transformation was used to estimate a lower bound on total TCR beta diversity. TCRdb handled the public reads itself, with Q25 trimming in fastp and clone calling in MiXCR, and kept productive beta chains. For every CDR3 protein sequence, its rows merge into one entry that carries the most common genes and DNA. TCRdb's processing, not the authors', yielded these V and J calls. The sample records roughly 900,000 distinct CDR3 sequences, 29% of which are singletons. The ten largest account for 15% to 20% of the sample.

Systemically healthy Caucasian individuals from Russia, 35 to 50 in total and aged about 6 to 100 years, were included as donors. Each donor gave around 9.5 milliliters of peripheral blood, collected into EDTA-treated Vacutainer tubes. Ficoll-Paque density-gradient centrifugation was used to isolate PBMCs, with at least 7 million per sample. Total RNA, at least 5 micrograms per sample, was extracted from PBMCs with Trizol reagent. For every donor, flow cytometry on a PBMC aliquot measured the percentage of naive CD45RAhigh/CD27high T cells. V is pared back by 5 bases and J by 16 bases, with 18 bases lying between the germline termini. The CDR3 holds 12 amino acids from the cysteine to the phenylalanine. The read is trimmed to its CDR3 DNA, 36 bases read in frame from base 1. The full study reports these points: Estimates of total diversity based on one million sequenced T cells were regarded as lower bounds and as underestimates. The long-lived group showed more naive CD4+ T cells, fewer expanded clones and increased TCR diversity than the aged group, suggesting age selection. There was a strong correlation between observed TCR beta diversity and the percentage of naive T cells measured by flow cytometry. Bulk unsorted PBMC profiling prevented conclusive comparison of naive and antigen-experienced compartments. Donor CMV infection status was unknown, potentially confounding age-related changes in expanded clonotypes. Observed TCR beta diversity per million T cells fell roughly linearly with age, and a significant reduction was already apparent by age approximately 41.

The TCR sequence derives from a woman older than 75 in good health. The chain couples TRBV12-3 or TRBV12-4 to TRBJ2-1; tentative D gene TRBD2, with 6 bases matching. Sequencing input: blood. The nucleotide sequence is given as TGTGCCAGCAGTCCTCCGGGGGTCGTTGATTTCTTC. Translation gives CASSPPGVVDFF.